The entry below describes one TCR beta chain. The entry originates in a study of shared clonotypes between healthy human individuals. Clones were read by immunoSEQ multiplex PCR, and TCRdb kept only the in-frame ones, dropping some. The data show about 470,000 clones, 70% to 80% seen once. Trimming stripped 3 bases from V and 2 bases from J, with 6 bases between. Germline CDR1 reads MRHNA; CDR2 reads SNTAGT. The CDR3 is made up of 13 amino acids. The rearrangement joins TRBV6-4 to TRBJ2-3; D is uncertain. Specimen: PBMCs. This receptor was obtained from a woman in her thirties or forties in good health. Some clones in this sample may be carry-over from other donors' samples. CDR3 residues: CASSEDDTDTQYF. CDR3 DNA: TGTGCCAGCAGTGAAGACGACACAGATACGCAGTATTTT.